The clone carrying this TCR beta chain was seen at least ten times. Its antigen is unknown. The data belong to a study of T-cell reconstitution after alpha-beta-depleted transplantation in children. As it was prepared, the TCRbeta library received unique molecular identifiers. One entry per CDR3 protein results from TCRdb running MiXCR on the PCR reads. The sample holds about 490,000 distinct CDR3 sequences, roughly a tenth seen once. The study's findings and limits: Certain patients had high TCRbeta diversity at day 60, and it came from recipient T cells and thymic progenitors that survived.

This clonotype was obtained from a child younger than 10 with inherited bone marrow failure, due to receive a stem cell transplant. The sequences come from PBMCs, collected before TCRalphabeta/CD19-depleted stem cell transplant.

DNA of the CDR3: TGTGCCAGCAGTTACTCGGGACAGGGGATCGAGCAGTACTTC. Its translation is CASSYSGQGIEQYF. The V call is TRBV6-5, the J call TRBJ2-7; 10 nucleotides line up with TRBD1. With V trimmed by 0 bases and J by 6 bases, 2 bases remained unmatched. CDR3 size: 14 residues. In germline, CDR1 is MNHEY, CDR2 SVGAGI.